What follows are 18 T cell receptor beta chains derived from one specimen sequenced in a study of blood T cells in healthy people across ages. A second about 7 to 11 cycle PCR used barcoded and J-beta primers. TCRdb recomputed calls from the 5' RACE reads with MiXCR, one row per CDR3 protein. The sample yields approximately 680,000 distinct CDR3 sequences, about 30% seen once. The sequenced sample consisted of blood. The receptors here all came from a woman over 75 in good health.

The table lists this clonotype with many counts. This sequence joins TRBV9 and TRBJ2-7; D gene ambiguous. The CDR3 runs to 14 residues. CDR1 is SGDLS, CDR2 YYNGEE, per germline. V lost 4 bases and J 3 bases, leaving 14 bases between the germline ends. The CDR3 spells CASSPTALDYEQYF. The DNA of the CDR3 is TGTGCCAGCAGCCCGACCGCTCTGGACTACGAGCAGTACTTC. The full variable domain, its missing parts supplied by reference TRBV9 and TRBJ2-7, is DSGVTQTPKHLITATGQRVTLRCSPRSGDLSVYWYQQSLDQGLQFLIQYYNGEERAKGNILERFSAQQFPDLHSELNLSSLELGDSALYFCASSPTALDYEQYFGPGTRLTVT.

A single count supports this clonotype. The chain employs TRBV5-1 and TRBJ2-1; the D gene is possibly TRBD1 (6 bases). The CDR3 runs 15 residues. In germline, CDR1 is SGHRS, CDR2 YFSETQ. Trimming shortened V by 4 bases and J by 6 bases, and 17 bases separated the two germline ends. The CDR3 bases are TGCGCCAGCAGCCCACTACAGGGCCAAGGCAATGAGCAGTTCTTC. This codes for CASSPLQGQGNEQFF.

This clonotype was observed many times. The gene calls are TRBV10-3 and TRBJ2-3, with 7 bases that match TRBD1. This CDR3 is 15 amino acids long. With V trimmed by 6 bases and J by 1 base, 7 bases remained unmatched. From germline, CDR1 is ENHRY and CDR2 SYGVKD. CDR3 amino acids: CAISGTVRGTDTQYF. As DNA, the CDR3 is TGTGCCATCAGCGGGACAGTTCGGGGCACAGATACGCAGTATTTT.

CDR3 sequence reads: CASNRTGEDGYGYTF. DNA for the CDR3: TGTGCCAGCAACCGGACAGGGGAGGATGGCTATGGCTACACCTTC. The chain is built from TRBV25-1 and TRBJ1-2, with 9 bases aligning to TRBD1. V was clipped by 7 bases and J by 4 bases; unmatched bases: 10. The germline CDR1 and CDR2 sequences are MGHDK and SYGVNS. The CDR3 runs to 15 residues.

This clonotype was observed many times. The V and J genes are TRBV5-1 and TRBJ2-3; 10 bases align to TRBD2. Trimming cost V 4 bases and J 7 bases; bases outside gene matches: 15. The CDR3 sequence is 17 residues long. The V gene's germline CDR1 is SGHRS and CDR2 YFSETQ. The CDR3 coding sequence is TGCGCCAGCAGCCCCGCCGGGGTTAGCGGGGGGACTAATACGCAGTATTTT. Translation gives CASSPAGVSGGTNTQYF.

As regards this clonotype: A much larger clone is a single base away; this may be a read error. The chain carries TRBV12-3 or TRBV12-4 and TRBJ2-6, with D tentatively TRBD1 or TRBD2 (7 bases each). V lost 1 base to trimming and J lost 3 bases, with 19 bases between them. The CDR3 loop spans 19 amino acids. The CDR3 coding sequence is TGTGCCAGCAGTTTAGGTGGTTCAGGGGGGGCTCTTGGGGCCAACGTCCTGACTTTC. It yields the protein CASSLGGSGGALGANVLTF.

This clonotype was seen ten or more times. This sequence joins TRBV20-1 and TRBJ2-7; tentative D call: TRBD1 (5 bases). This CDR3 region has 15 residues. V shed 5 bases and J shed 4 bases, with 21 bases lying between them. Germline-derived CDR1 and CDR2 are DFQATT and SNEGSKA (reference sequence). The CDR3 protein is CSAREDLRGGYEQYF. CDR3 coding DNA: TGCAGTGCTCGCGAAGATTTAAGGGGCGGATACGAGCAGTACTTC.

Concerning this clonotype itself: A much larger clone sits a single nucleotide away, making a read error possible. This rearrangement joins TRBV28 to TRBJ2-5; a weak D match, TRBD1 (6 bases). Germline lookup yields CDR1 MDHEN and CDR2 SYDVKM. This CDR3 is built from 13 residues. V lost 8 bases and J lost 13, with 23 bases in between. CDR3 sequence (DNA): TGTGCCAGCGGAACAGGGATTCGTCTTGGGTCGTACTTC. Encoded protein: CASGTGIRLGSYF. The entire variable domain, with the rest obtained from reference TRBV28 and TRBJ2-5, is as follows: DVKVTQSSRYLVKRTGEKVFLECVQDMDHENMFWYRQDPGLGLRLIYFSYDVKMKEKGDIPEGYSVSREKKERFSLILESASTNQTSMYLCASGTGIRLGSYFGPGTRLLVL.

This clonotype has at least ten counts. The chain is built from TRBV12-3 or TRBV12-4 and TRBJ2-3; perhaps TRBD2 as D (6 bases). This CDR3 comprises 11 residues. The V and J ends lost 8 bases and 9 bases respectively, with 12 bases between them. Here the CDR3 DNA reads TGTGCCAGCTTCCGGAGGGGAACGCAGTATTTT. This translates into CASFRRGTQYF.

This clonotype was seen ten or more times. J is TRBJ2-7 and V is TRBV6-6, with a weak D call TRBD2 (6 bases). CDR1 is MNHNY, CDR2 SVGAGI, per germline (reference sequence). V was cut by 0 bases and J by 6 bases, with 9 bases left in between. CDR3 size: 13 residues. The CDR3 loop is CASSYSGGGEQYF. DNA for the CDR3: TGTGCCAGCAGTTACTCGGGGGGAGGCGAGCAGTACTTC.

CDR3 in amino acids: CASSRETGTGRYGYTF. Here the CDR3 DNA reads TGCGCCAGCAGCCGGGAGACCGGGACAGGACGGTATGGCTACACCTTC. This chain connects TRBV4-1 to TRBJ1-2; 8 bases line up with TRBD1. The CDR3 runs 16 residues. Per germline, CDR1 MGHRA and CDR2 YSYEKL. Trimming took 4 bases from V and 5 from J; bases not matched to a gene: 12.

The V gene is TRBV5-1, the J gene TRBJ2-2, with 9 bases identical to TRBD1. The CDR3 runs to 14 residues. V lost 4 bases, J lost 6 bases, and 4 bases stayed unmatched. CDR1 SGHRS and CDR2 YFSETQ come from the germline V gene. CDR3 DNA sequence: TGCGCCAGCAGCCTAGACAGGGGGGCCGGGGAGCTGTTTTTT. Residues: CASSLDRGAGELFF.

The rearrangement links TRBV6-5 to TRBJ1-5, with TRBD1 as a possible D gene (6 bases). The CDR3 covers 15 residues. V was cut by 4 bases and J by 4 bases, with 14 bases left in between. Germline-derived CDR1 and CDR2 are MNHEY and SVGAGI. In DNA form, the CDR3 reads TGTGCCAGCAGTTCCGCGCGGACAGAAAATCAGCCCCAGCATTTT. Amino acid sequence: CASSSARTENQPQHF.

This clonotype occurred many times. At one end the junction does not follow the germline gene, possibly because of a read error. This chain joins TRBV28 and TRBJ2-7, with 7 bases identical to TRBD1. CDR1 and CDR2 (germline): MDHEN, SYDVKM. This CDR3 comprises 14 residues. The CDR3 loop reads CASSPGQPPYEKYF. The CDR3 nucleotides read TGTGCCAGCAGTCCGGGACAGCCCCCCTACGAGAAGTACTTC.

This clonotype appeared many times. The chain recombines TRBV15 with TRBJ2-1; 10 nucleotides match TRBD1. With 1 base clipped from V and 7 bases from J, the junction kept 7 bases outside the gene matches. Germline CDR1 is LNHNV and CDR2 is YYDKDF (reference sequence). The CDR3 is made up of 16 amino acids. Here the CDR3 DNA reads TGTGCCACCAGCAGAGGAGGACAGGGGGTGAGGAATGAGCAGTTCTTC. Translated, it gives CATSRGGQGVRNEQFF. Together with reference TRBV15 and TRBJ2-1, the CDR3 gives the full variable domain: DAMVIQNPRYQVTQFGKPVTLSCSQTLNHNVMYWYQQKSSQAPKLLFHYYDKDFNNEADTPDNFQSRRPNTSFCFLDIRSPGLGDTAMYLCATSRGGQGVRNEQFFGPGTRLTVL.

CDR3 bases: TGCAGTGCCCGGACGGGGAAGTACAATGAGCAGTTCTTC. Protein product: CSARTGKYNEQFF. The V call is TRBV20-1, the J call TRBJ2-1; the D gene is possibly TRBD2 (5 bases). CDR3 length equals 13 residues. Trimming stripped 6 bases from V and 4 bases from J, with 13 bases between. The germline gives CDR1 DFQATT, CDR2 SNEGSKA (reference sequence).

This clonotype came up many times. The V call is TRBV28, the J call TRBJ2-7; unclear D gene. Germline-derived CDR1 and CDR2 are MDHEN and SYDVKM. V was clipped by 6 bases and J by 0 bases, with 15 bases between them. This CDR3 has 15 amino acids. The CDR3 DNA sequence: TGTGCCAGCAGCCCCACGGGTGGCGGCTCCTACGAGCAGTACTTC. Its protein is CASSPTGGGSYEQYF.

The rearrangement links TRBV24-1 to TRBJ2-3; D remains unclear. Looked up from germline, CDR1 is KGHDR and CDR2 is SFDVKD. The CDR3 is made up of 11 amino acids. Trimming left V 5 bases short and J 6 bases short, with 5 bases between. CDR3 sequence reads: CATSGLDTQYF. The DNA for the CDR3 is TGTGCCACCAGTGGGCTTGATACGCAGTATTTT.